These T cell receptor beta chains were read from a single sample in a study of technical replicates of blood from a handful of donors. Method: immunoSEQ multiplex PCR; TCRdb's copy keeps in-frame clones and lacks some. Counted here are approximately 58,000 clones, around 84% occurring once; the ten biggest clones make up 5.6%. The source material was PBMCs. These receptors were taken from a human donor in good health. Some clones in this sample may be carry-over from other donors' samples. Both conserved end residues are part of each CDR3. The D gene is left open where the match is weak. Part of the rows lack a size; the others show once, few, many or a class for expanded clones.

>TRBJ2-5|NA|TRBV5-1|16|TRBD2
CASSSGTSGGQETQYF
TGCGCCAGCAGTTCCGGGACTAGCGGGGGTCAAGAGACCCAGTACTTC
>TRBJ1-6|few|TRBV7-8|16|TRBD1
CASSLDWTGGRSPLHF
TGTGCCAGCAGCTTAGACTGGACAGGGGGCCGTTCACCCCTCCACTTT
>TRBJ2-3|once|TRBV13|16|TRBD1
CASSWDGQGAADTQYF
TGTGCCAGCAGCTGGGATGGACAGGGGGCTGCAGATACGCAGTATTTT
>TRBJ1-5|NA|TRBV7-9|15|NA
CASSLVGETNQPQHF
TGTGCCAGCAGCTTAGTCGGGGAGACAAATCAGCCCCAGCATTTT
>TRBJ2-1|NA|TRBV30|14|TRBD2
CAWRDPGLSGHPFF
TGTGCCTGGAGGGATCCGGGACTTAGCGGGCATCCGTTCTTC
>TRBJ1-5|NA|TRBV7-2|17|NA
CASSLVGGGDSNQPQHF
TGTGCCAGCAGCTTAGTTGGGGGGGGTGATAGCAATCAGCCCCAGCATTTT
>TRBJ2-5|NA|TRBV12-5|13|NA
CASGLNTKETQYF
TGTGCTAGTGGTTTGAACACTAAAGAGACCCAGTACTTC
>TRBJ2-1|NA|TRBV1|16|NA
CTSSQEGGLANNEQFF
TGCACCAGCAGCCAAGAGGGAGGGCTAGCGAACAATGAGCAGTTCTTC
>TRBJ2-7|NA|TRBV5-4|14|TRBD1
CASSSRAGGYEQYF
TGTGCCAGCAGCTCGCGGGCAGGGGGATACGAGCAGTACTTC
>TRBJ2-7|NA|TRBV2|15|TRBD2
CASSARTSGSYEQYF
TGTGCCAGCAGTGCCCGGACTAGCGGGAGCTACGAGCAGTACTTC
>TRBJ2-2|few|TRBV7-3|14|TRBD2
CASSFGTITGELFF
TGTGCCAGCAGCTTCGGGACTATCACCGGGGAGCTGTTTTTT
>TRBJ2-7|NA|TRBV7-6|14|NA
CASSLAAASYEQYF
TGTGCCAGCAGCTTAGCGGCGGCCTCCTACGAGCAGTACTTC
>TRBJ2-5|NA|TRBV20-1|11|NA
CSAGDEETQYF
TGCAGTGCTGGAGACGAGGAGACCCAGTACTTC
>TRBJ2-3|NA|TRBV6-6|13|NA
CASSVPGEDTQYF
TGTGCCAGCAGCGTCCCGGGGGAAGATACGCAGTATTTT
>TRBJ1-1|NA|TRBV7-2|12|TRBD1
CASSSWTGEAFF
TGTGCCAGCAGCTCATGGACAGGGGAAGCTTTCTTT
>TRBJ2-7|NA|TRBV5-4|18|TRBD2
CASSILRLAGGHVDEQYF
TGTGCCAGCAGCATTTTGAGACTAGCGGGAGGGCATGTGGACGAGCAGTACTTC
>TRBJ2-7|NA|TRBV4-2|14|NA
CASSQDRGSYEQYF
TGTGCCAGCAGCCAAGATCGCGGCTCCTACGAGCAGTACTTC
>TRBJ1-4|NA|TRBV28|12|NA
CASSIGWEKLFF
TGTGCCAGCAGTATCGGGTGGGAAAAACTGTTTTTT
>TRBJ2-7|NA|TRBV5-1|12|TRBD2
CASSWTSGEQYF
TGCGCCAGCAGCTGGACTAGCGGTGAGCAGTACTTC
>TRBJ2-2|NA|TRBV19|11|NA
CASIFNGELFF
TGTGCCAGTATTTTCAACGGGGAGCTGTTTTTT
>TRBJ2-7|NA|TRBV4-1|18|TRBD2
CASSQDPPEVAGVYEQYF
TGCGCCAGCAGCCAAGATCCCCCCGAGGTAGCGGGGGTTTACGAGCAGTACTTC
>TRBJ1-5|NA|TRBV9|16|TRBD1
CASSVGPTGTNQPQHF
TGTGCCAGCAGCGTAGGGCCGACAGGGACGAATCAGCCCCAGCATTTT
>TRBJ1-2|NA|TRBV4-1|15|NA
CASSHLSPPNYGYTF
TGCGCCAGCAGCCACCTGTCCCCTCCTAACTATGGCTACACCTTC
>TRBJ2-7|NA|TRBV7-6|13|NA
CASSLDVSDKQYF
TGTGCCAGCAGCTTAGATGTCTCCGACAAGCAGTACTTC
>TRBJ2-3|NA|TRBV6-4|15|TRBD1
CASSDGGQATDTQYF
TGTGCCAGCAGTGACGGGGGACAGGCCACAGATACGCAGTATTTT
>TRBJ2-2|NA|TRBV7-2|14|TRBD2
CASNPGRAAGELFF
TGTGCCAGCAACCCTGGGAGGGCGGCCGGGGAGCTGTTTTTT
>TRBJ2-7|NA|TRBV9|15|TRBD2
CASSPRLAGGYEQYF
TGTGCCAGCAGCCCAAGACTAGCGGGAGGCTACGAGCAGTACTTC
>TRBJ2-2|few|TRBV7-2|13|NA
CASSLRSTGELFF
TGTGCCAGCAGCTTGAGGAGTACCGGGGAGCTGTTTTTT
>TRBJ2-7|few|TRBV7-9|14|NA
CASSSEGGPYEQYF
TGTGCCAGCAGCTCAGAGGGCGGTCCCTACGAGCAGTACTTC
>TRBJ2-1|NA|TRBV5-5|14|TRBD1
CASSPGQVYNEQFF
TGTGCCAGCAGCCCGGGACAGGTCTACAATGAGCAGTTCTTC
>TRBJ2-1|NA|TRBV6-1|17|TRBD2
CASSGRTSGGAVDEQFF
TGTGCCAGCAGTGGTCGGACTAGCGGGGGGGCCGTAGATGAGCAGTTCTTC
>TRBJ1-1|NA|TRBV7-9|13|NA
CASIEQGNTEAFF
TGTGCCAGCATCGAACAGGGGAACACTGAAGCTTTCTTT
>TRBJ2-1|NA|TRBV7-9|14|TRBD2
CASSVTSGNNEQFF
TGTGCCAGCAGCGTGACTAGCGGGAACAATGAGCAGTTCTTC
>TRBJ1-1|NA|TRBV4-2|15|NA
CASSQKTGWGTEAFF
TGTGCCAGCAGCCAAAAGACGGGGTGGGGCACTGAAGCTTTCTTT
>TRBJ2-3|medium-sized|TRBV6-5|14|NA
CASSRTRTADTQYF
TGTGCCAGCAGCCGCACTAGGACGGCAGATACGCAGTATTTT
>TRBJ2-7|NA|TRBV19|14|TRBD1
CASSGQGYSYEQYF
TGTGCCAGTAGTGGACAGGGGTACTCCTACGAGCAGTACTTC
>TRBJ2-1|NA|TRBV11-2|15|NA
CASSQRVGAHNEQFF
TGTGCCAGCAGCCAAAGAGTGGGGGCCCACAATGAGCAGTTCTTC
>TRBJ2-7|NA|TRBV4-1|15|NA
CASSQGWGPSSRQYF
TGCGCCAGCAGCCAAGGGTGGGGGCCCTCTTCTAGGCAGTACTTC
>TRBJ2-3|NA|TRBV9|15|TRBD2
CASSTRLASTDTQYF
TGTGCCAGCAGCACCAGACTAGCGAGCACAGATACGCAGTATTTT
>TRBJ1-3|NA|TRBV5-6|16|NA
CASSLRPGLSGNTIYF
TGTGCCAGCAGCCTGCGTCCAGGCCTCTCTGGAAACACCATATATTTT
>TRBJ2-2|NA|TRBV7-2|13|NA
CASSFSYTGELFF
TGTGCCAGCAGCTTTTCTTACACCGGGGAGCTGTTTTTT
>TRBJ1-2|NA|TRBV9|15|TRBD1
CASSAKGAGDYGYTF
TGTGCCAGCAGCGCCAAGGGGGCTGGGGACTATGGCTACACCTTC
>TRBJ2-1|NA|TRBV4-2|12|NA
CASGSSYNEQFF
TGTGCCAGCGGGAGCTCCTACAATGAGCAGTTCTTC
>TRBJ2-2|NA|TRBV9|18|TRBD1
CASSDRQGSKQYTGELFF
TGTGCCAGCAGCGACAGACAGGGTAGCAAGCAGTACACCGGGGAGCTGTTTTTT
>TRBJ1-4|once|TRBV19|15|NA
CASSPEDSTGEKLFF
TGTGCCAGTAGTCCGGAGGACTCTACGGGTGAAAAACTGTTTTTT
>TRBJ2-2|NA|TRBV6-5|15|TRBD2
CASSKTSGRTGELFF
TGTGCCAGCAGCAAGACTAGCGGGAGGACCGGGGAGCTGTTTTTT
>TRBJ1-1|NA|TRBV2|16|TRBD1
CASSEAGTGVRLEAFF
TGTGCCAGCAGTGAAGCCGGGACAGGGGTACGTTTGGAAGCTTTCTTT
>TRBJ2-7|NA|TRBV6-5|14|NA
CASSYNRNSWEQYF
TGTGCCAGCAGTTACAACAGGAATTCTTGGGAGCAGTACTTC
>TRBJ2-7|few|TRBV4-2|15|TRBD2
CASSQQTSGSYEQYF
TGTGCCAGCAGCCAGCAGACTAGCGGCTCCTACGAGCAGTACTTC
>TRBJ2-7|many|TRBV4-3|15|NA
CASSQVIADSYEQYF
TGCGCCAGCAGCCAAGTAATTGCCGACAGCTACGAGCAGTACTTC
>TRBJ2-7|NA|TRBV2|20|TRBD2
CAAQRGMGRLAGETTYEQYF
TGTGCTGCCCAACGCGGAATGGGAAGACTAGCGGGGGAAACCACCTACGAGCAGTACTTC
>TRBJ2-5|NA|TRBV15|13|NA
CATSTEEWETQYF
TGTGCCACCAGCACCGAGGAATGGGAGACCCAGTACTTC
>TRBJ2-3|NA|TRBV27|18|TRBD2
CASSLLAGGRAWTDTQYF
TGTGCCAGCAGTTTATTGGCTGGCGGGAGGGCCTGGACAGATACGCAGTATTTT
>TRBJ1-5|once|TRBV7-7|20|NA
CASSLAIRTGIVEGNQPQHF
TGTGCCAGCAGCTTAGCGATTCGAACAGGGATTGTGGAAGGCAATCAGCCCCAGCATTTT
>TRBJ2-2|few|TRBV5-1|17|TRBD1
CASSLVRTGGNTGELFF
TGCGCCAGCAGCTTGGTCCGGACAGGGGGGAACACCGGGGAGCTGTTTTTT